The clone carrying this TCR beta chain was recorded only once. Enrollment of patients from Seattle took place during active infection, with longitudinal follow-up. Per the original methods: Estimates of nucleated cell counts were drawn from the amplification of reference gene primers. Clones were sequenced by immunoSEQ multiplex PCR, and TCRdb holds only the in-frame ones, with some missing. The V and J calls and the clone size are those of that table, but D and trimming were determined from the DNA. Among 400,000 to 450,000 clones listed, over 75% were seen once. The data were taken from a study of blood T cell repertoires in COVID-19. For the study at large: The study drew acute and convalescent COVID-19 samples from the United States, Italy and Spain. Sources were T cells, B-cell-depleted T cells, or PBMCs; the material itself was cDNA or gDNA.

CDR3 size: 14 residues. V shed 6 bases and J 3 bases; nucleotides not matched to a gene: 5. Germline V CDR1 and CDR2: MDHEN, SYDVKM. The TCR originated in a woman between 40 and 55 years old with COVID-19, enrolled during active disease. The V gene is TRBV28, the J gene TRBJ1-5, with 7 positions matching TRBD1. The source material was peripheral blood. The CDR3 sequence: CASSSGGANQPQHF. DNA of the CDR3: TGTGCCAGCAGCTCAGGGGGTGCCAATCAGCCCCAGCATTTT.